The present T cell receptor (beta chain) was sequenced within a study of T cell changes during pregnancy in multiple sclerosis. TCRdb's copy holds only in-frame clones and misses some; the assay was immunoSEQ multiplex PCR. The sample yields fewer than 70,000 clones, 87% seen once. The source is a human donor whose cells served as feeder cells for cultures in a pregnancy study. The sample taken for sequencing was peripheral blood from another person, used as feeder cells.

CDR3 sequence reads: CASGDQRGPGYTF. For the CDR3, the DNA is TGTGCCAGCGGAGATCAACGGGGGCCTGGCTACACCTTC. The chain couples TRBV25-1 to TRBJ1-2; tentative D call: TRBD1 (6 bases). The germline CDR1 and CDR2 sequences are MGHDK and SYGVNS. Trimming removed 8 bases at V and 7 bases at J, with 17 bases between. The CDR3 has 13 residues.